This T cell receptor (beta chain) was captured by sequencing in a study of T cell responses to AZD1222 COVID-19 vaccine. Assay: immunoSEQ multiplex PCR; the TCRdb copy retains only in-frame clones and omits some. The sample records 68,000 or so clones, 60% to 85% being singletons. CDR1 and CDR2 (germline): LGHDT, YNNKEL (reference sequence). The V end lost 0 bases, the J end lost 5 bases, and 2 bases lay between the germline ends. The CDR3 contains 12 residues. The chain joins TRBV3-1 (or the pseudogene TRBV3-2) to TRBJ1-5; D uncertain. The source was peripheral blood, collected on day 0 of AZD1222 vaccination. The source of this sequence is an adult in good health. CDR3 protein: CASSQEDQPQHF. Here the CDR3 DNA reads TGTGCCAGCAGCCAAGAGGATCAGCCCCAGCATTTT.